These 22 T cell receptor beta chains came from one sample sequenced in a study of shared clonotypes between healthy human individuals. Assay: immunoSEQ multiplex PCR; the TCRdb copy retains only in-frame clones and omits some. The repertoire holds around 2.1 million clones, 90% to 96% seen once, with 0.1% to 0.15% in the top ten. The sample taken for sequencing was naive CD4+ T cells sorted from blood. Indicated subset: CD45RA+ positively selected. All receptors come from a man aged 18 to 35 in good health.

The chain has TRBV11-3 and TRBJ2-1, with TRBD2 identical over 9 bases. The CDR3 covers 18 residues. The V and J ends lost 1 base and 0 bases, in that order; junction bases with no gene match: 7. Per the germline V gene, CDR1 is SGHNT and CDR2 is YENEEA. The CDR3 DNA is TGTGCCAGCAGCTTAGGGGGATTTAGCGGGAGCTCCTACAATGAGCAGTTCTTC. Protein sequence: CASSLGGFSGSSYNEQFF. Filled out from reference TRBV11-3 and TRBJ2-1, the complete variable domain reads EAGVVQSPRYKIIEKKQPVAFWCNPISGHNTLYWYLQNLGQGPELLIRYENEEAVDDSQLPKDRFSAERLKGVDSTLKIQPAELGDSAVYLCASSLGGFSGSSYNEQFFGPGTRLTVL.

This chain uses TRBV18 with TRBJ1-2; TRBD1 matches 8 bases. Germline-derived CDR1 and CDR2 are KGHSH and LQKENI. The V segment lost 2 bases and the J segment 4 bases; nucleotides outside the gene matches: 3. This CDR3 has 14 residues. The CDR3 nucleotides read TGTGCCAGCTCACCAGGACAGGGAGTCTATGGCTACACCTTC. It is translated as CASSPGQGVYGYTF.

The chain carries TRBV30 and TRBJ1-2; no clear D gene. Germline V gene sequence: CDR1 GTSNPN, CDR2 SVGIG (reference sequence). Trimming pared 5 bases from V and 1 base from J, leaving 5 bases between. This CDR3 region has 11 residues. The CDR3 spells CAWGVNYGYTF. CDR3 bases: TGTGCCTGGGGGGTTAACTATGGCTACACCTTC.

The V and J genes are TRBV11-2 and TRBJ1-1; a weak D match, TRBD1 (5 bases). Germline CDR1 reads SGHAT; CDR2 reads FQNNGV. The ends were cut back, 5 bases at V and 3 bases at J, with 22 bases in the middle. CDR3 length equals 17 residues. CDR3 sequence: CASSGGRPPTRYTEAFF. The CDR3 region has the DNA TGTGCCAGCAGCGGGGGGAGGCCCCCCACTCGATACACTGAAGCTTTCTTT.

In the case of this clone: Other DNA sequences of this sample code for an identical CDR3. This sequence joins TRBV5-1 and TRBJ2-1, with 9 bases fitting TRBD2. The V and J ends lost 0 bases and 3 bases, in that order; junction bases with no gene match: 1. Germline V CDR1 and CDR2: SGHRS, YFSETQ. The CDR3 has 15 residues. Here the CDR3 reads CASSLEAGGYNEQFF. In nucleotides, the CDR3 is TGCGCCAGCAGCTTGGAAGCGGGAGGCTACAATGAGCAGTTCTTC.

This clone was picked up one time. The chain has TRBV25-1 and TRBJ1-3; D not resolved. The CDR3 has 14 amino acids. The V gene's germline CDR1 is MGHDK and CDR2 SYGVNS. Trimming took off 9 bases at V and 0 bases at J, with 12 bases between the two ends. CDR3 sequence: CASKSSPSGNTIYF. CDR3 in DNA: TGTGCCAGTAAAAGTTCCCCCTCTGGAAACACCATATATTTT.

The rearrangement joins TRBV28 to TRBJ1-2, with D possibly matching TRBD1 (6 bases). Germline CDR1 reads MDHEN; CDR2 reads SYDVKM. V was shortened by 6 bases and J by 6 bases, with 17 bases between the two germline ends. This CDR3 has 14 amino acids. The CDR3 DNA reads TGTGCCAGCAGCCGTACCGACAGGATCCATGGCTACACCTTC. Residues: CASSRTDRIHGYTF.

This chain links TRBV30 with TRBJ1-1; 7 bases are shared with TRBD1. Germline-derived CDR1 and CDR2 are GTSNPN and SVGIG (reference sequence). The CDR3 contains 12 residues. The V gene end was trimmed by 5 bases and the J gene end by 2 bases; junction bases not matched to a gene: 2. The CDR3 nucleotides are TGTGCCTGGGACAGGGACAACACTGAAGCTTTCTTT. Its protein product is CAWDRDNTEAFF.

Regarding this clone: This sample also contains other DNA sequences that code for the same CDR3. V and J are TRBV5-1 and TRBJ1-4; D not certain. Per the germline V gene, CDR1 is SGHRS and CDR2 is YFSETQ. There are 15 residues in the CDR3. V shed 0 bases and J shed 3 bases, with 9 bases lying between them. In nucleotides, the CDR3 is TGCGCCAGCAGCTTGGAGGGTCGAGCTAATGAAAAACTGTTTTTT. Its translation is CASSLEGRANEKLFF.

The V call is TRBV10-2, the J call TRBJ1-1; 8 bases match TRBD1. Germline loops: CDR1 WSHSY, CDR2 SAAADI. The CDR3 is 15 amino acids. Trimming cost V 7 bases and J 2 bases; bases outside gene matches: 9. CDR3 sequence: CASISPGQGNTEAFF. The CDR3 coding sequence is TGCGCCAGCATATCTCCAGGACAGGGAAACACTGAAGCTTTCTTT.

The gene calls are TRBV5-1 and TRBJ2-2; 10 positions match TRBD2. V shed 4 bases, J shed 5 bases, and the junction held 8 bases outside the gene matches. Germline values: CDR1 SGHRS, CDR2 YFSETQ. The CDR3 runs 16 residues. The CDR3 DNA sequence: TGCGCCAGCAGCCCCCGGACTAGCGGCCTGACCGGGGAGCTGTTTTTT. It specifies CASSPRTSGLTGELFF.

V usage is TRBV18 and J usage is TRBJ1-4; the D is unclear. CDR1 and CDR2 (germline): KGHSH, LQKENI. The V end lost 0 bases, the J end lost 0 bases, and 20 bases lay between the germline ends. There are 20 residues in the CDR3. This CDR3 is CASSPPIKAGVSATNEKLFF. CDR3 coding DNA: TGTGCCAGCTCACCACCGATTAAAGCAGGCGTCTCAGCAACTAATGAAAAACTGTTTTTT.

In nucleotides, the CDR3 is TGCGCCAGCAGCCATACCGGGACTACACAAAACATTCAGTACTTC. Amino acid sequence: CASSHTGTTQNIQYF. The chain links TRBV4-3 to TRBJ2-4; 7 nucleotides agree with TRBD2. CDR1 is LGHNA and CDR2 is YSLEER in the germline V gene. The CDR3 length is 15 residues. Unmatched junction bases numbered 7, after V lost 3 bases and J lost 5 bases.

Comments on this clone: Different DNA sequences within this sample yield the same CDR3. The CDR3 sequence is CSVGQGAYEQYF. As DNA, the CDR3 is TGCAGCGTTGGACAGGGGGCATACGAGCAGTACTTC. The chain uses TRBV29-1 and TRBJ2-7; 10 bases match TRBD1. The V segment lost 4 bases and the J segment 4 bases; nucleotides outside the gene matches: 1. The CDR3 runs 12 residues. In germline, CDR1 is SQVTM, CDR2 ANQGSEA.

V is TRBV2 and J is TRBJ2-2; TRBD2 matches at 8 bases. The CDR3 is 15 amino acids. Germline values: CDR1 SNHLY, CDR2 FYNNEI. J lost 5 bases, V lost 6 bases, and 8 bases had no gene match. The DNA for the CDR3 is TGTGCCAGCAGCCAAGGGGTAGCGGGAACCGGGGAGCTGTTTTTT. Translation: CASSQGVAGTGELFF.

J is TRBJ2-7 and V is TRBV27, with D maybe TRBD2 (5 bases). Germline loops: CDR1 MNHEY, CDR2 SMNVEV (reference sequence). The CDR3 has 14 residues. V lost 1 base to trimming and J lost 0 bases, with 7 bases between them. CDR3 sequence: CASSLYGNSYEQYF. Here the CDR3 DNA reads TGTGCCAGCAGTTTATACGGGAACTCCTACGAGCAGTACTTC.

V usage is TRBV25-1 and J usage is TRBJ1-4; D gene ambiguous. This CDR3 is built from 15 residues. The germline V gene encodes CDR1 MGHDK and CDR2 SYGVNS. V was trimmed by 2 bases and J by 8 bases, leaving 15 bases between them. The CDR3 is CASSERGDRREKLFF. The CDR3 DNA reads TGTGCCAGCAGTGAACGGGGAGACCGTCGGGAAAAACTGTTTTTT.

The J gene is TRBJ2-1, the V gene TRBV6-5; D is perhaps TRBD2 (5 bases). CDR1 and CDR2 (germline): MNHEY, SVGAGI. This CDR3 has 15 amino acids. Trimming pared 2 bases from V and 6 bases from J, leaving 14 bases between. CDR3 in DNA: TGTGCCAGCAGTTACCTCCGTAGGGAGTTCAATGAGCAGTTCTTC. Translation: CASSYLRREFNEQFF.

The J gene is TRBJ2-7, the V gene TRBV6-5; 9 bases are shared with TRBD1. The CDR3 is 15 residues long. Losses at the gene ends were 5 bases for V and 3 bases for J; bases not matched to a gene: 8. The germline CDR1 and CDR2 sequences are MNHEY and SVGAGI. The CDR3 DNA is TGTGCCAGCAGTCCTCAGGGACAGGGCAGCTACGAGCAGTACTTC. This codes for CASSPQGQGSYEQYF.

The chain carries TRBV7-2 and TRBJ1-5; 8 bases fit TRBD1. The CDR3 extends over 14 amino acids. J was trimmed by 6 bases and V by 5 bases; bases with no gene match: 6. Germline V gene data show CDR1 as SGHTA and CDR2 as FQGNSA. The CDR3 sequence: CASSVGQGGQPQHF. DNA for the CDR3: TGTGCCAGCAGCGTAGGACAGGGCGGTCAGCCCCAGCATTTT.

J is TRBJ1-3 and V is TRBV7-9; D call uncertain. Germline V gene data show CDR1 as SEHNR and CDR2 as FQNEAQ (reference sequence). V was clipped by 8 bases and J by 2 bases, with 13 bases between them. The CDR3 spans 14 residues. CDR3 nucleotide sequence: TGTGCCAGCCTGAGAATTTCTACTGGAAACACCATATATTTT. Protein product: CASLRISTGNTIYF.

CDR3 sequence (DNA): TGTGCCAGCAGCCCGGTGCTTATAGGGAGCGAGCAGTACTTC. Amino acid sequence: CASSPVLIGSEQYF. The chain combines TRBV7-2 with TRBJ2-7, with D possibly being TRBD2 (5 bases). Germline CDR1 reads SGHTA; CDR2 reads FQGNSA. V gave up 5 bases and J gave up 6 bases, with 17 bases separating them. This CDR3 region has 14 residues.